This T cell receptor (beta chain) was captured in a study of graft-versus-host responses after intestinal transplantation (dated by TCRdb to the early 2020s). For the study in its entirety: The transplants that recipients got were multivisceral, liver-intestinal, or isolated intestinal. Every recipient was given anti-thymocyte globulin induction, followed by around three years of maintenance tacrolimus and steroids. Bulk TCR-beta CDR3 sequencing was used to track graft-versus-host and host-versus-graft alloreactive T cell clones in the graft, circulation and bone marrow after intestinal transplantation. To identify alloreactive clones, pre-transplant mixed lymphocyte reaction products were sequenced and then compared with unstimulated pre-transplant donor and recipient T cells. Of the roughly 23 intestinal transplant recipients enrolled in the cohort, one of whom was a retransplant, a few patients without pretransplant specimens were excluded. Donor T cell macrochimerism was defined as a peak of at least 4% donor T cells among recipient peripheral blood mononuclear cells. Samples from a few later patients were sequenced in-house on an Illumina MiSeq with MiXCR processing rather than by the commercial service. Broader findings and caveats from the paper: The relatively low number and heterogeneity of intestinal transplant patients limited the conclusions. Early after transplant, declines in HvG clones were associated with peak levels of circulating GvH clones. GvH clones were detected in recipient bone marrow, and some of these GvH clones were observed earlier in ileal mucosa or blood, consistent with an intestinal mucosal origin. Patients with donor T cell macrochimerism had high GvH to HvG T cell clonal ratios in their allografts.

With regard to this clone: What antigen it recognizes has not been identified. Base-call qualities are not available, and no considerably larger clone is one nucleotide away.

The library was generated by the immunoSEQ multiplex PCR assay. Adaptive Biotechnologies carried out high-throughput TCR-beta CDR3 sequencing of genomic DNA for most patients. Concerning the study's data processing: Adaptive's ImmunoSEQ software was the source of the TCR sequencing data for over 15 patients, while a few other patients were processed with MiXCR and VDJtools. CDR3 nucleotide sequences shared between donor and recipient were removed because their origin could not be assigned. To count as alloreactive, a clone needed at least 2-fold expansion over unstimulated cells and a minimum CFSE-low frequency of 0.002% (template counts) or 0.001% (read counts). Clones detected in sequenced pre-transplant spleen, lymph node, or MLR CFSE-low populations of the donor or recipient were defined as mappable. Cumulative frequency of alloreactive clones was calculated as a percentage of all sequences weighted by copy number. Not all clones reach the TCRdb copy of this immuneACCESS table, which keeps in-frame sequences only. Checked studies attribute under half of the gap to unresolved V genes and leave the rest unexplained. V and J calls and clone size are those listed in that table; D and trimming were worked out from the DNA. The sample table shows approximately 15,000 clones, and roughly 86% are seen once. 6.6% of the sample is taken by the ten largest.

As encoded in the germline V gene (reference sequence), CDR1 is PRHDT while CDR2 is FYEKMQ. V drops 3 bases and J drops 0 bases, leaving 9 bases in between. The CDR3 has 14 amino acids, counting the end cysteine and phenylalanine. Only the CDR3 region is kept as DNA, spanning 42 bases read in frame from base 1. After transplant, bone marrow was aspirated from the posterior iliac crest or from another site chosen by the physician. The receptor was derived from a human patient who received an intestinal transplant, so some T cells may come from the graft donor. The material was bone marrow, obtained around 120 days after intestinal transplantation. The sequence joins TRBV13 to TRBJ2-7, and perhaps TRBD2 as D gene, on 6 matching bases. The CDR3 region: CASSLAGSSYEQYF. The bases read TGTGCCAGCAGCTTGGCGGGGAGCTCCTACGAGCAGTACTTC.